What follows are 12 T cell receptor beta chains derived from one specimen sequenced in a study of blood T cells in healthy people across ages. For the second PCR, which ran for about 6 to 12 cycles, a sample-barcoded 5' primer and a J-beta primer mix were used. TCRdb fed the 5' RACE reads into MiXCR, producing one record per CDR3 protein. The data hold 720,000 or so distinct CDR3 sequences, with around 38% observed a single time. The specimen sequenced was blood. The receptors here all came from an elderly man in good health.

This clonotype showed up just a few times. The chain has TRBV7-9 and TRBJ1-1; weak D call: TRBD1 (6 bases). The germline CDR1 and CDR2 sequences are SEHNR and FQNEAQ (reference sequence). Between the trimmed V and J ends, which lost 6 bases and 1 base, there was a span of 15 bases. This CDR3 has 15 amino acids. Written as DNA, the CDR3 is TGTGCCAGCAGTCCAACGGGACACCCGAACACTGAAGCTTTCTTT. Protein product: CASSPTGHPNTEAFF.

Many counts were recorded for this clonotype. The genes are TRBV27 and TRBJ2-3; possibly TRBD1 for D (5 bases). The V gene lost 6 bases and the J gene lost 0 bases, with 7 bases spanning the gap. This CDR3 spans 13 amino acids. In germline, CDR1 is MNHEY, CDR2 SMNVEV (reference sequence). The CDR3 DNA sequence: TGTGCCAGCAGGCAGGGTAGCACAGATACGCAGTATTTT. Translating gives CASRQGSTDTQYF.

This clonotype was seen once. The chain couples TRBV7-2 to TRBJ2-1; D gene ambiguous. V lost 5 bases, J lost 3 bases, and 17 bases lay in between. CDR1 is SGHTA and CDR2 is FQGNSA in the germline V gene. This CDR3 has 16 amino acids. The CDR3 here is CASSQWGGRLYNEQFF. In DNA form, the CDR3 reads TGTGCCAGCAGCCAATGGGGTGGTCGACTCTACAATGAGCAGTTCTTC.

This clonotype was counted a few times. The rearrangement links TRBV5-6 to TRBJ2-3, with D unclear. V lost 0 bases to trimming and J lost 3 bases, with 11 bases between them. The CDR3 is 15 amino acids. CDR1 is SGHDT, CDR2 YYEEEE, per germline. In DNA, the CDR3 is TGTGCCAGCAGCTTGGATGGGTCCCTTACAGATACGCAGTATTTT. It codes for CASSLDGSLTDTQYF.

CDR3 region: CASSLRGGGYNEQYF. CDR3 bases: TGCGCCAGCAGCCTAAGGGGAGGAGGATACAATGAGCAGTACTTC. The chain has TRBV5-1 and TRBJ2-4; D is perhaps TRBD2 (6 bases). CDR1 SGHRS and CDR2 YFSETQ come from the germline V gene. V lost 4 bases, J lost 13 bases, and 24 bases lay in between. The CDR3 consists of 15 residues.

This clonotype was recorded a few times. One end of the junction varies from germline; a read error may be responsible. The chain employs TRBV6-5 and TRBJ1-6, with 7 bases identical to TRBD1. Germline loops: CDR1 MNHEY, CDR2 SVGAGI. The CDR3 spans 14 residues. The DNA for the CDR3 is TGTGCCAGCAGCCAGGGGGGAGGTAATTCACCCCCCCACTTT. Encoded protein: CASSQGGGNSPPHF.

V gene TRBV4-2 combines with J gene TRBJ2-7; tentatively, D is TRBD2 (5 bases). Germline V gives CDR1 LGHNA, CDR2 YNFKEQ. The CDR3 consists of 16 residues. Trimming shortened V by 3 bases and J by 7 bases, and 22 bases separated the two germline ends. CDR3 amino acids: CASSQGDVDSYNEQYF. CDR3 in DNA: TGTGCCAGCAGCCAGGGCGACGTGGACTCCTACAATGAGCAGTACTTC.

V gene TRBV6-2 or TRBV6-3 combines with J gene TRBJ2-3; D call uncertain. The CDR3 is 14 residues long. V was shortened by 5 bases and J by 6 bases, with 15 bases between the two germline ends. Germline V gives CDR1 MNHEY, CDR2 SVGEGT. DNA for the CDR3: TGTGCCAGCAGTGCCGCTTCCCCCTGGGATACGCAGTATTTT. This gives the protein CASSAASPWDTQYF.

The table lists this clonotype with a count of one. A much more abundant neighbour one base away suggests this may be a read error. Written as DNA, the CDR3 is TGTGCCAGCAGCTCAGATCTAAGTCTAACGCAGTATTTT. As protein: CASSSDLSLTQYF. The V gene is TRBV11-2, the J gene TRBJ2-3; D is unresolved. The CDR3 contains 13 residues. Germline V lookup: CDR1 SGHAT, CDR2 FQNNGV. Trimming took off 4 bases at V and 9 bases at J, with 14 bases between the two ends. Filled out from reference TRBV11-2 and TRBJ2-3, the complete variable domain reads EAGVAQSPRYKIIEKRQSVAFWCNPISGHATLYWYQQILGQGPKLLIQFQNNGVVDDSQLPKDRFSAERLKGVDSTLKIQPAKLEDSAVYLCASSSDLSLTQYFGPGTRLTVL.

This chain uses TRBV6-2 or TRBV6-3 with TRBJ2-1, with TRBD1 matching 7 bases. The V gene end was trimmed by 10 bases and the J gene end by 0 bases; junction bases not matched to a gene: 3. CDR1 and CDR2 (germline): MNHEY, SVGEGT. The CDR3 runs 13 residues. The CDR3 spells CAIGQDSYNEQFF. CDR3 coding DNA: TGTGCCATTGGACAGGACTCCTACAATGAGCAGTTCTTC.

The chain has TRBV7-9 and TRBJ2-3; D not resolved. CDR3 length: 17 residues. V dropped 1 base and J dropped 4 bases, with 18 bases sitting between them. Germline V CDR1 and CDR2: SEHNR, FQNEAQ (reference sequence). The CDR3 sequence: CASSLGDKGGFPDTQYF. The DNA for the CDR3 is TGTGCCAGCAGCTTAGGCGATAAAGGTGGATTCCCAGATACGCAGTATTTT.

The chain joins TRBV7-2 to TRBJ2-1; possibly TRBD2 for D (6 bases). CDR3 length: 15 amino acids. Trimming took 5 bases from V and 5 from J, leaving 16 bases between them. Germline assignment: CDR1 SGHTA and CDR2 FQGNSA. CDR3 nucleotide sequence: TGTGCCAGCAGCCCTGTAGCGGTAGGTAACAATGAGCAGTTCTTC. Protein sequence: CASSPVAVGNNEQFF.